This T cell receptor beta chain comes out of a study of Ad26.COV2.S vaccination and SARS-CoV-2 variants. Study context: A participant enrolled in the COV1001 Ad26.COV2.S trial arm provided the sample. Once, or twice with 56 days between doses, Ad26.COV2.S was given intramuscularly. Study-wide findings and caveats: Reported post-vaccination CD8+ and CD4+ T cell responses to spike showed substantial breadth. Non-spike TCR breadth did not differ much between vaccine and placebo recipients.

About this clone: Antigen specificity is unknown.

Treatment indicated: about 20 received Ad26.COV2.S at low or high dose, single or two shots; about 5 received placebo; per-sample allocation not given. Sampling occurred on day 63 after the first vaccine or placebo injection. The data were produced by immunoSEQ multiplex PCR, yet TCRdb's version contains in-frame clones alone and is incomplete. Of a few hundred thousand clones in the sample, around 82% were seen once. The CDR3 runs 14 residues. Germline V gives CDR1 MNHEY, CDR2 SMNVEV (reference sequence). The ends were cut back, 7 bases at V and 3 bases at J, with 10 bases in the middle. The sequences come from peripheral blood, collected in a trial of Ad26.COV2.S vaccine versus placebo. The chain links TRBV27 to TRBJ2-6, with D possibly matching TRBD1 (5 bases). This TCR derives from a person aged 18 to 65 who received the Ad26.COV2.S COVID-19 vaccine or a placebo. The CDR3 region has the DNA TGTGCCAGCACAGGGCGCGGTGGGGCCAACGTCCTGACTTTC. Protein: CASTGRGGANVLTF.